The TCR beta chain under discussion was sequenced for a study of cytomegalovirus exposure and HLA in healthy donors. As for the study in general: An earlier analysis identified approximately 120 million unique TCR beta sequences in about 179 million T cells.

60 Vbeta and 13 Jbeta primers were used in PCR. Produced via immunoSEQ multiplex PCR; TCRdb's table is partial and in-frame only. The repertoire holds approximately 120,000 clones, with 80% as singletons. Study-wide results and limits: In a later analysis, DRB1 alleles had the most associated TCRs; HLA-C alleles the fewest. Later analysis found that TCR beta chains associated with HLA were more clonally expanded than other, equally common chains.

Though probably carrying unrecorded immune exposures, donors were nominally healthy at sampling. With regard to this clone: The target antigen is unknown.

Germline V gives CDR1 SGHAT, CDR2 FQNNGV. The CDR3 runs 17 residues. Trimming removed 5 bases from V and 0 bases from J; junction bases left unmatched: 12. The sequencing sample was made of PBMCs. This TCR came from a young man in good health and CMV-seropositive. The chain recombines TRBV11-2 with TRBJ1-1; 7 bases match TRBD1. The chain's CDR3 is CASSQRTGERMNTEAFF. Written as DNA, the CDR3 is TGTGCCAGCAGCCAACGGACAGGCGAGAGGATGAACACTGAAGCTTTCTTT.